The rows below give T cell receptor beta chains drawn from one sample of a study of blood T cell repertoires in COVID-19. TCRdb keeps only in-frame clones here, not all; method: immunoSEQ multiplex PCR. Of around 400,000 clones in the sample, about 87% were seen once. Sequences were obtained from peripheral blood. These receptors were taken from a woman aged 25 to 45 with COVID-19, enrolled during active disease. The CDR3 runs from the conserved cysteine through the conserved F or W. The order of the fields is CDR3 protein, CDR3 DNA, clone size, V gene, D gene, J gene. D genes are given only for firm matches. Size tells how often a clone was seen (once, few, many) or the class of an expanded clone, and some rows leave it out.

CASSSERLYEQYF	TGCGCCAGCAGCTCCGAGCGGCTCTACGAGCAGTACTTC	NA	TRBV5-1	NA	TRBJ2-7
CASSQDFQVAGELFF	TGCGCCAGCAGCCAAGATTTCCAGGTAGCCGGGGAGCTGTTTTTT	NA	TRBV4-3	NA	TRBJ2-2
CASSFGQRLAKNIQYF	TGTGCCAGCAGTTTCGGACAGCGACTAGCCAAAAACATTCAGTACTTC	few	TRBV28	NA	TRBJ2-4
CASSLGLAGVNEQFF	TGCGCCAGCAGCTTGGGACTAGCGGGAGTCAACGAGCAGTTCTTC	NA	TRBV5-1	TRBD2	TRBJ2-1
CASSPYKNYGYTF	TGTGCCAGCAGTCCATACAAGAACTATGGCTACACCTTC	NA	TRBV6-5	NA	TRBJ1-2
CASSPGQAPGELFF	TGTGCCAGCAGCCCAGGACAGGCCCCCGGGGAGCTGTTTTTT	NA	TRBV7-6	TRBD1	TRBJ2-2
CASSSGTSEDTQYF	TGTGCCAGCAGCTCAGGGACTAGTGAAGATACGCAGTATTTT	NA	TRBV9	TRBD2	TRBJ2-3
CASGGRDSYNEQFF	TGTGCCAGCGGGGGGAGGGACTCCTACAATGAGCAGTTCTTC	NA	TRBV6-5	TRBD2	TRBJ2-1
CASSPFPAEAFF	TGTGCCAGCAGCCCGTTCCCAGCGGAAGCTTTCTTT	NA	TRBV12-3/TRBV12-4	NA	TRBJ1-1
CASSFPNGGQGGYTF	TGTGCCAGCAGCTTCCCGAACGGGGGGCAGGGTGGCTACACCTTC	NA	TRBV7-8	NA	TRBJ1-2
CATSDTGGPRPDTQYF	TGTGCCACCAGTGATACGGGAGGCCCCCGACCAGATACGCAGTATTTT	once	TRBV24-1	TRBD2	TRBJ2-3
CASSSPTIDGYTF	TGCGCCAGCAGCTCCCCGACAATTGATGGCTACACCTTC	once	TRBV5-1	NA	TRBJ1-2
CASSASSGGLGNSQYF	TGTGCCAGCAGCGCTTCTAGCGGCGGTTTGGGGAATTCGCAGTATTTT	NA	TRBV5-4	TRBD2	TRBJ2-3
CASSDGKTGLAGGEQFF	TGCGCCAGCAGCGATGGAAAGACCGGACTAGCGGGAGGTGAGCAGTTCTTC	NA	TRBV5-1	TRBD2	TRBJ2-1
CASSLDRTRGITGELFF	TGTGCCAGCAGTTTAGATCGGACAAGGGGCATCACCGGGGAGCTGTTTTTT	NA	TRBV27	NA	TRBJ2-2
CASSQGTAIGAGANVLTF	TGCGCCAGCAGCCAAGGGACAGCCATCGGCGCTGGGGCCAACGTCCTGACTTTC	NA	TRBV4-1	NA	TRBJ2-6
CASSRITGTLRNEQYF	TGTGCCAGCAGCCGAATTACAGGGACCCTTAGGAACGAGCAGTACTTC	NA	TRBV5-4	NA	TRBJ2-7
CASSVTGDQPQHF	TGCGCCAGCAGCGTGACAGGGGATCAGCCCCAGCATTTT	few	TRBV5-1	TRBD1	TRBJ1-5
CASSPRTSGRFVNEQFF	TGTGCCAGCAGCCCTCGGACTAGCGGGAGATTCGTTAATGAGCAGTTCTTC	NA	TRBV3-1/TRBV3-2	TRBD2	TRBJ2-1
CASSQGSNQPQHF	TGTGCCAGCTCCCAGGGGAGCAATCAGCCCCAGCATTTT	NA	TRBV18	NA	TRBJ1-5
CASLDRYTEAFF	TGTGCCAGCCTTGACAGGTACACTGAAGCTTTCTTT	NA	TRBV2	NA	TRBJ1-1
CASRAPGQGNEKLFF	TGTGCCAGCAGGGCCCCGGGACAGGGGAATGAAAAACTGTTTTTT	NA	TRBV25-1	TRBD1	TRBJ1-4
CASSLRRGRLAGQETQYF	TGTGCCAGCAGTTTAAGGAGGGGGAGACTAGCGGGGCAAGAGACCCAGTACTTC	NA	TRBV28	TRBD2	TRBJ2-5
CASSLDRGHEQYF	TGTGCCAGCAGTTTAGACAGGGGCCACGAGCAGTACTTC	many	TRBV28	TRBD1	TRBJ2-7
CASSFGRGYTF	TGTGCCAGCAGTTTCGGTAGAGGCTACACCTTC	NA	TRBV28	NA	TRBJ1-2
CASSYEYSSFNEQFF	TGTGCCAGCAGTTACGAGTATAGTAGCTTCAATGAGCAGTTCTTC	NA	TRBV6-5	NA	TRBJ2-1
CASSRRQGTPHEQYF	TGTGCCAGCAGCCGGAGACAGGGGACGCCCCACGAGCAGTACTTC	NA	TRBV6-2/TRBV6-3	TRBD1	TRBJ2-7
CATSDLRTREETQYF	TGTGCCACCAGTGATTTGCGGACTAGGGAAGAGACCCAGTACTTC	few	TRBV24-1	TRBD2	TRBJ2-5
CASSLGVAGGWGTQYF	TGTGCCAGCAGCTTAGGAGTAGCGGGAGGCTGGGGGACGCAGTATTTT	NA	TRBV7-6	TRBD2	TRBJ2-3
CASSQGRAYEQYF	TGCGCCAGCAGCCAAGGCAGGGCCTACGAGCAGTACTTC	once	TRBV4-3	NA	TRBJ2-7
CASSQAAGGTSRPYEQYF	TGTGCCAGCAGCCAGGCCGCAGGGGGGACGTCAAGGCCCTACGAGCAGTACTTC	NA	TRBV3-1/TRBV3-2	NA	TRBJ2-7
CSVEGQGMYEQYF	TGCAGCGTGGAGGGACAGGGCATGTACGAGCAGTACTTC	NA	TRBV29-1	TRBD1	TRBJ2-7
CASSPSGTGLTGYTF	TGCGCCAGCAGCCCCTCCGGGACAGGGTTAACTGGCTACACCTTC	NA	TRBV5-1	TRBD1	TRBJ1-2
CASRTPRGTGELFF	TGTGCCAGCAGAACCCCCCGGGGCACCGGGGAGCTGTTTTTT	NA	TRBV5-5	NA	TRBJ2-2
CASSFPGWNEQFF	TGTGCCAGCAGTTTCCCGGGTTGGAATGAGCAGTTCTTC	NA	TRBV28	NA	TRBJ2-1
CASSAWDRSQETQYF	TGTGCCAGCAGCGCCTGGGACAGAAGCCAAGAGACCCAGTACTTC	NA	TRBV5-4	TRBD1	TRBJ2-5
CASSLFRDTLHF	TGTGCCAGCAGCTTATTTCGAGACACCCTCCACTTT	NA	TRBV7-2	NA	TRBJ1-6
CASSQAKLAGSYNEQFF	TGTGCCAGCAGCCAAGCAAAACTAGCGGGGTCCTACAATGAGCAGTTCTTC	NA	TRBV4-2	TRBD2	TRBJ2-1
CAWSRDLRESPLHF	TGTGCCTGGAGCAGGGACTTACGAGAGTCACCCCTCCACTTT	once	TRBV30	NA	TRBJ1-6
CASSSRQGAIAYEQYF	TGCGCCAGCAGCAGTAGACAGGGGGCGATAGCCTACGAGCAGTACTTC	NA	TRBV4-1	TRBD1	TRBJ2-7
CASSPSGMPTDTQYF	TGCGCCAGCAGCCCATCGGGGATGCCGACAGATACGCAGTATTTT	NA	TRBV5-1	NA	TRBJ2-3
CASSPSLGRANYGYTF	TGTGCCAGCAGCCCAAGCCTCGGCAGGGCCAACTATGGCTACACCTTC	NA	TRBV28	NA	TRBJ1-2
CASSPLAAYEQYF	TGCGCCAGCAGCCCCCTAGCGGCCTACGAGCAGTACTTC	NA	TRBV5-1	TRBD2	TRBJ2-7
CASSPDRVRETQYF	TGTGCCAGCAGCCCAGACAGGGTAAGGGAGACCCAGTACTTC	NA	TRBV5-4	TRBD1	TRBJ2-5
CASSETWEGSYEQYF	TGCGCCAGCAGTGAGACGTGGGAGGGCTCCTACGAGCAGTACTTC	NA	TRBV10-2	TRBD2	TRBJ2-7
CASSFAGEGNEQFF	TGTGCCAGCAGCTTTGCGGGAGAGGGAAATGAGCAGTTCTTC	NA	TRBV7-9	TRBD2	TRBJ2-1
CANPRDREYTQYF	TGTGCCAACCCTCGGGACCGGGAGTATACGCAGTATTTT	NA	TRBV2	NA	TRBJ2-3
CATAPTSGRDEQFF	TGTGCCACCGCACCCACTAGCGGGAGGGATGAGCAGTTCTTC	NA	TRBV24-1	TRBD2	TRBJ2-1
CATSDRKEKLFF	TGTGCCACCAGTGACAGAAAGGAAAAACTGTTTTTT	NA	TRBV24-1	NA	TRBJ1-4
CASSPGTGIGQPQHF	TGTGCCAGTAGCCCCGGGACAGGGATAGGTCAGCCCCAGCATTTT	NA	TRBV19	TRBD1	TRBJ1-5
CASRQRQGDNQPQHF	TGTGCAAGTCGACAAAGACAGGGGGACAATCAGCCCCAGCATTTT	NA	TRBV12-2	NA	TRBJ1-5
CASSLGPRVNTEAFF	TGTGCCAGCAGCTTAGGCCCCCGGGTGAACACTGAAGCTTTCTTT	NA	TRBV7-6	NA	TRBJ1-1
CASSDRSWSNQPQHF	TGTGCCAGCAGCGACAGAAGTTGGAGCAATCAGCCCCAGCATTTT	once	TRBV7-2	NA	TRBJ1-5
CASSLLARGTEAFF	TGTGCCAGCAGTTTATTAGCTCGCGGCACTGAAGCTTTCTTT	NA	TRBV28	NA	TRBJ1-1
CASSIIAGGTGELFF	TGTGCCAGCAGCATCATAGCGGGAGGCACCGGGGAGCTGTTTTTT	few	TRBV7-9	TRBD2	TRBJ2-2
CASSSHGQGNSPLHF	TGTGCCAGCAGTTCCCACGGGCAGGGGAATTCACCCCTCCACTTT	NA	TRBV28	NA	TRBJ1-6
CASSTGTGMTFNYTF	TGTGCCAGCAGTACCGGGACAGGGATGACTTTTAACTACACCTTC	NA	TRBV6-4	TRBD1	TRBJ1-2
CASSSRQGAVEQYF	TGCGCCAGCAGTTCCCGACAGGGGGCGGTCGAGCAGTACTTC	NA	TRBV5-1	TRBD1	TRBJ2-7
CASSPGQGRNSPLHF	TGTGCCAGCTCACCGGGACAGGGGCGGAATTCACCCCTCCACTTT	NA	TRBV18	TRBD1	TRBJ1-6